Shown below are 14 T cell receptor beta chains from a single sample sequenced in a study of blood T cell repertoires in COVID-19. Data came from immunoSEQ multiplex PCR; TCRdb stores just in-frame clones and leaves some out. The data contain 300,000 to 350,000 clones, about 86% of them singletons. Sequences were obtained from PBMCs or T cells enriched from blood (not recorded which). These receptors originate from a woman aged 40 to 55 with acute COVID-19.

The rearrangement uses TRBV5-4 and TRBJ2-3; D uncertain. V was pared by 3 bases and J by 0 bases, with 11 bases between. This CDR3 is 15 amino acids long. Germline CDR1 is SGHNT and CDR2 is YYREEE (reference sequence). CDR3 nucleotide sequence: TGTGCCAGCAGCTCTAACAGAAGGAGCACAGATACGCAGTATTTT. This gives the protein CASSSNRRSTDTQYF.

The chain couples TRBV12-3 or TRBV12-4 to TRBJ2-1, with D unresolved. Deletions cut 3 bases from V and 7 bases from J, with 10 bases between. This CDR3 is 13 amino acids long. The chain's CDR3 is CASSFSLMNEQFF. CDR3 bases: TGTGCCAGCAGTTTCTCCCTTATGAATGAGCAGTTCTTC.

This clone was found once. V is TRBV5-1 and J is TRBJ2-5; maybe TRBD2 (7 bases). Germline lookup yields CDR1 SGHRS and CDR2 YFSETQ. CDR3 length equals 17 residues. V dropped 1 base and J dropped 2 bases, with 18 bases sitting between them. CDR3 in amino acids: CASSLRGAGIGQETQYF. The CDR3 region has the DNA TGCGCCAGCAGCTTGCGGGGGGCTGGTATTGGGCAAGAGACCCAGTACTTC.

The chain recombines TRBV7-2 with TRBJ2-7; D uncertain. This CDR3 spans 14 amino acids. Germline V lookup: CDR1 SGHTA, CDR2 FQGNSA. The germline V and J ends were trimmed by 2 bases and 7 bases, with 15 bases remaining between them. The CDR3 spells CASSLLRNPVEQYF. The DNA for the CDR3 is TGTGCCAGCAGCTTACTCAGGAATCCCGTTGAGCAGTACTTC.

The rearrangement joins TRBV27 to TRBJ1-5, with TRBD1 as a possible D gene (6 bases). The ends were cut back, 4 bases at V and 0 bases at J, with 13 bases in the middle. In germline, CDR1 is MNHEY, CDR2 SMNVEV (reference sequence). This CDR3 comprises 16 residues. This chain's CDR3 is CASSSTPDSSNQPQHF. DNA for the CDR3: TGTGCCAGCAGTTCTACCCCGGACAGTAGCAATCAGCCCCAGCATTTT.

This clone was seen once. This chain uses TRBV7-2 with TRBJ2-5; D uncertain. Germline-derived CDR1 and CDR2 are SGHTA and FQGNSA. This CDR3 has 16 amino acids. Trimming removed 2 bases from V and 2 bases from J, with 15 bases in between. CDR3 DNA sequence: TGTGCCAGCAGCTTAAAGCAGGCAGGCACACAAGAGACCCAGTACTTC. Translation gives CASSLKQAGTQETQYF.

The chain is built from TRBV6-5 and TRBJ2-5; D may be TRBD1 (6 bases). The CDR3 totals 14 residues. V was clipped by 0 bases and J by 5 bases, with 10 bases between them. The germline CDR1 and CDR2 sequences are MNHEY and SVGAGI. The CDR3 region has the DNA TGTGCCAGCAGTTACTCGGCAGGGGTGGAGACCCAGTACTTC. This codes for CASSYSAGVETQYF.

The chain recombines TRBV12-3 or TRBV12-4 with TRBJ1-4, with 8 bases identical to TRBD1. The V gene end was trimmed by 7 bases and the J gene end by 7 bases; junction bases not matched to a gene: 5. There are 13 residues in the CDR3. CDR3 nucleotides: TGTGCCAGCAAGCAGGGGGCGAGTGAAAAACTGTTTTTT. Translated: CASKQGASEKLFF.

This chain links TRBV20-1 with TRBJ1-1, with D possibly being TRBD1 (6 bases). The length of the CDR3 is 13 residues. The germline gives CDR1 DFQATT, CDR2 SNEGSKA (reference sequence). V shed 3 bases and J shed 3 bases, with 11 bases lying between them. The CDR3 DNA reads TGCAGTGCTAGTAGACAGGTACACACTGAAGCTTTCTTT. Residues: CSASRQVHTEAFF.

The V gene is TRBV4-2, the J gene TRBJ2-7; 7 nucleotides agree with TRBD1. After removal of 3 bases from V and 0 bases from J, the junction contained 8 bases not matched to a gene. Germline CDR1 reads LGHNA; CDR2 reads YNFKEQ. The CDR3 is made up of 16 amino acids. The CDR3 loop is CASSHHRTGTSYEQYF. The CDR3 DNA reads as TGTGCCAGCAGCCATCACAGGACAGGCACCTCCTACGAGCAGTACTTC.

The rearrangement links TRBV7-3 to TRBJ2-2, with 9 bases fitting TRBD2. Germline V gives CDR1 SGHTA, CDR2 FQGTGA. J gave up 3 bases and V 3 bases, and 2 bases lay outside the gene matches. This CDR3 has 15 amino acids. The CDR3 region has the DNA TGTGCCAGCAGCTTGGGACTAGCACACACCGGGGAGCTGTTTTTT. Its translation: CASSLGLAHTGELFF.

The rearrangement uses TRBV18 and TRBJ2-7; 11 bases fit TRBD1. The junction had 11 bases not matched to a gene; V was cut back by 3 bases and J by 4 bases. Per germline, CDR1 KGHSH and CDR2 LQKENI. The CDR3 extends over 17 amino acids. The CDR3 loop reads CASSPRPFGTGGYEQYF. The DNA for the CDR3 is TGTGCCAGCTCACCCCGTCCTTTCGGGACAGGGGGATACGAGCAGTACTTC.

V and J are TRBV7-3 and TRBJ1-6, with 11 bases lining up with TRBD1. This CDR3 is built from 20 residues. Germline V gene data show CDR1 as SGHTA and CDR2 as FQGTGA. With 1 base clipped from V and 7 bases from J, the junction kept 15 bases outside the gene matches. CDR3 amino acids: CASSLNPLLPGQGANSPLHF. The CDR3 DNA follows: TGTGCCAGCAGCTTAAATCCCCTTTTACCCGGACAGGGGGCAAATTCACCCCTCCACTTT.

Concerning this clone itself: The junction and the germline gene differ at one end; a read error may be behind it. The chain carries TRBV14 and TRBJ2-7, with 12 bases lining up with TRBD2. The CDR3 loop spans 13 amino acids. CDR1 is SGHDN, CDR2 FVKESK, per germline. This chain's CDR3 is CASSQGTSGTGSF. The CDR3 region has the DNA TGTGCCAGCAGCCAAGGGACTAGCGGGACTGGATCGTTC.